The 27 T cell receptor beta chains presented below share a single source sample, sequenced in a study of blood T cell repertoires in COVID-19. The data were produced by immunoSEQ multiplex PCR, yet TCRdb's version contains in-frame clones alone and is incomplete. The repertoire holds approximately 190,000 clones, with roughly four fifths as singletons. The source material was PBMCs or T cells enriched from blood (not recorded which). The receptors stem from a man in his forties who had recovered from COVID-19.

The chain is built from TRBV7-6 and TRBJ2-7; 7 bases are shared with TRBD1. Germline V gene lookup returns CDR1 SGHVS and CDR2 FNYEAQ. V gave up 1 base and J gave up 1 base; unmatched junction bases: 4. The CDR3 is 15 amino acids. The CDR3 loop is CASSLEQGPSYEQYF. In nucleotides, the CDR3 is TGTGCCAGCAGCTTAGAACAGGGGCCTTCCTACGAGCAGTACTTC.

The rearrangement links TRBV6-1 to TRBJ2-5; tentative D call: TRBD1 (5 bases). V was trimmed by 5 bases and J by 4 bases, leaving 8 bases between them. CDR1 MNHNS and CDR2 SASEGT come from the germline V gene. The CDR3 consists of 12 residues. CDR3 coding DNA: TGTGCCAGCAGTCCTAGGGGAGAGACCCAGTACTTC. Protein sequence: CASSPRGETQYF.

V gene TRBV6-2 or TRBV6-3 combines with J gene TRBJ1-1; D remains ambiguous. V lost 4 bases and J lost 3, with 12 bases in between. CDR3 size: 14 residues. CDR1 MNHEY and CDR2 SVGEGT come from the germline V gene. For the CDR3, the DNA is TGTGCCAGCAGTTTTTCTTCGGGGTACACTGAAGCTTTCTTT. Its protein product is CASSFSSGYTEAFF.

This clone was detected a few times. This chain connects TRBV19 to TRBJ1-1, with no clear D. V was trimmed by 2 bases and J by 0 bases, leaving 13 bases between them. CDR3 length equals 16 residues. Germline CDR1 reads LNHDA; CDR2 reads SQIVND (reference sequence). The CDR3 loop is CASSILNGNLNTEAFF. CDR3 nucleotide sequence: TGTGCCAGTAGTATACTGAACGGTAATTTGAACACTGAAGCTTTCTTT.

The rearrangement joins TRBV6-5 to TRBJ2-3, with 9 nucleotides matching TRBD2. The length of the CDR3 is 15 residues. J lost 2 bases, V lost 8 bases, and 8 bases had no gene match. CDR1 is MNHEY, CDR2 SVGAGI, per germline. CDR3 in DNA: TGTGCCAGCTCTGCGGCGGGGGGGCCCACAGATACGCAGTATTTT. It codes for CASSAAGGPTDTQYF.

The chain joins TRBV6-5 to TRBJ1-3; tentatively, D is TRBD1 (6 bases). Germline loops: CDR1 MNHEY, CDR2 SVGAGI. This CDR3 has 13 residues. V lost 5 bases and J lost 3, with 8 bases in between. In nucleotides, the CDR3 is TGTGCCAGCAGTACAGGGTTTGGAAACACCATATATTTT. It yields the protein CASSTGFGNTIYF.

The chain recombines TRBV5-1 with TRBJ2-2; possible D gene TRBD1, 6 bases. The V end lost 5 bases, the J end lost 0 bases, and 14 bases lay between the germline ends. Germline V gene sequence: CDR1 SGHRS, CDR2 YFSETQ. The CDR3 runs to 16 residues. The CDR3 region is CASRWGPTPNTGELFF. The DNA of the CDR3 is TGCGCCAGCAGGTGGGGGCCTACCCCGAACACCGGGGAGCTGTTTTTT.

The chain is built from TRBV7-7 and TRBJ2-5; 11 positions match TRBD2. The CDR3 is 16 residues long. V gave up 1 base and J gave up 4 bases; unmatched junction bases: 5. CDR1 and CDR2 (germline): SSHAT, FNYEAQ (reference sequence). CDR3 coding DNA: TGTGCCAGCAGCTTAGTAGCGGGGGGGCTGGGAGAGACCCAGTACTTC. Amino acid sequence: CASSLVAGGLGETQYF.

This sequence joins TRBV10-2 and TRBJ1-4; weak D call: TRBD1 (5 bases). Trimming took 5 bases from V and 3 from J, leaving 10 bases between them. This CDR3 is 14 amino acids long. The germline V gene encodes CDR1 WSHSY and CDR2 SAAADI. The CDR3 loop is CASSLRGPNEKLFF. CDR3 in DNA: TGCGCCAGCAGTTTAAGGGGTCCTAATGAAAAACTGTTTTTT.

The rearrangement uses TRBV9 and TRBJ2-7; 11 bases line up with TRBD2. The V segment lost 4 bases and the J segment 3 bases; nucleotides outside the gene matches: 6. CDR1 and CDR2 (germline): SGDLS, YYNGEE. The CDR3 covers 15 residues. CDR3 amino acids: CASSRTSGGLYEQYF. As DNA, the CDR3 is TGTGCCAGCAGCAGAACTAGCGGGGGCCTCTACGAGCAGTACTTC.

The chain recombines TRBV11-1 with TRBJ1-1, with TRBD1 matching 9 bases. CDR1 and CDR2 from the germline V gene are SGHAT and FQDESV (reference sequence). The CDR3 has 15 residues. The V gene end was trimmed by 6 bases and the J gene end by 8 bases; junction bases not matched to a gene: 13. The CDR3 DNA follows: TGTGCCAGCAGTTCGTACAGGGGGCGCTTAGCCGAAGCTTTCTTT. Amino acids: CASSSYRGRLAEAFF.

The gene calls are TRBV5-1 and TRBJ1-2; D gene unclear. The CDR3 sequence is 17 residues long. Germline V gives CDR1 SGHRS, CDR2 YFSETQ. Trimming cost V 4 bases and J 6 bases, with 25 bases left between them. CDR3 DNA: TGCGCCAGCAGCCGCACCGGTCTCGTCAGAACAGTCCATGGCTACACCTTC. It codes for CASSRTGLVRTVHGYTF. Variable domain in full (rest from reference TRBV5-1 and TRBJ1-2): KAGVTQTPRYLIKTRGQQVTLSCSPISGHRSVSWYQQTPGQGLQFLFEYFSETQRNKGNFPGRFSGRQFSNSRSEMNVSTLELGDSALYLCASSRTGLVRTVHGYTFGSGTRLTVV.

The chain employs TRBV30 and TRBJ2-2; 7 bases fit TRBD2. This CDR3 is built from 15 residues. The germline V gene encodes CDR1 GTSNPN and CDR2 SVGIG (reference sequence). V lost 3 bases, J lost 0 bases, and 4 bases stayed unmatched. DNA for the CDR3: TGTGCCTGGAGACACGGGGGGTCGAACACCGGGGAGCTGTTTTTT. Translation gives CAWRHGGSNTGELFF.

The chain uses TRBV20-1 and TRBJ2-7; 7 bases are shared with TRBD1. J lost 6 bases, V lost 5 bases, and 4 bases had no gene match. Germline V gives CDR1 DFQATT, CDR2 SNEGSKA (reference sequence). The CDR3 has 11 amino acids. The DNA of the CDR3 is TGCAGTGCTCAAACAGGGGCCGAGCAGTACTTC. As protein: CSAQTGAEQYF.

This sequence joins TRBV19 and TRBJ1-4, with D tentatively TRBD1 (6 bases). The CDR3 is 12 amino acids. In germline, CDR1 is LNHDA, CDR2 SQIVND (reference sequence). V was shortened by 6 bases and J by 8 bases, with 10 bases between the two germline ends. The CDR3 here is CASRRGREKLFF. The CDR3 bases are TGTGCCAGTAGAAGGGGGAGAGAAAAACTGTTTTTT.

The chain has TRBV5-1 and TRBJ1-2; D is unresolved. Germline-derived CDR1 and CDR2 are SGHRS and YFSETQ. The CDR3 spans 14 residues. Trimming removed 2 bases from V and 3 bases from J, with 11 bases in between. DNA of the CDR3: TGCGCCAGCAGCTTAGTACAGTACGACTATGGCTACACCTTC. Protein product: CASSLVQYDYGYTF.

This clone showed up just a few times. The chain employs TRBV28 and TRBJ1-4, with 8 nucleotides matching TRBD1. CDR3 length: 12 residues. The ends lost 11 bases at V and 5 bases at J; junction bases unmatched: 4. Per the germline V gene, CDR1 is MDHEN and CDR2 is SYDVKM. This CDR3 reads CAATGVNEKLFF. In DNA form, the CDR3 reads TGTGCCGCGACAGGGGTGAATGAAAAACTGTTTTTT.

This clone was seen only once. The rearrangement uses TRBV7-8 and TRBJ1-3; 8 bases align to TRBD1. V lost 1 base to trimming and J lost 8 bases; unmatched junction nucleotides: 10. Per germline, CDR1 SGHVS and CDR2 FQNEAQ. The CDR3 sequence is 16 residues long. The CDR3, as DNA: TGTGCCAGCAGCTTAGGAATGTGGACAGGGTTGGACACCATATATTTT. It yields the protein CASSLGMWTGLDTIYF.

The chain is built from TRBV15 and TRBJ2-3; 10 bases match TRBD1. CDR3 length: 17 amino acids. V was pared by 3 bases and J by 5 bases, with 11 bases of the junction left unmatched. Germline CDR1 LNHNV, CDR2 YYDKDF (reference sequence). The DNA for the CDR3 is TGTGCCACCAGCAGTACCGACAGGGGGCTGGGGATAGATACGCAGTATTTT. Its protein product is CATSSTDRGLGIDTQYF.

V and J are TRBV25-1 and TRBJ2-3, with a weak D call TRBD2 (6 bases). The CDR3 is 14 amino acids. Germline V gene lookup returns CDR1 MGHDK and CDR2 SYGVNS. V was shortened by 2 bases and J by 3 bases, with 9 bases between the two germline ends. CDR3 region: CASSEGGTTDTQYF. The CDR3 nucleotides read TGTGCCAGCAGTGAAGGGGGGACTACAGATACGCAGTATTTT. Filled out from reference TRBV25-1 and TRBJ2-3, the complete variable domain reads EADIYQTPRYLVIGTGKKITLECSQTMGHDKMYWYQQDPGMELHLIHYSYGVNSTEKGDLSSESTVSRIRTEHFPLTLESARPSHTSQYLCASSEGGTTDTQYFGPGTRLTVL.

There are a few counts of this clone. The rearrangement joins TRBV27 to TRBJ1-5, with no clear D. The CDR3 is 14 amino acids. The V gene's germline CDR1 is MNHEY and CDR2 SMNVEV (reference sequence). V lost 3 bases and J lost 9, with 15 bases in between. The chain's CDR3 is CASSLDEAMGPQHF. The CDR3 nucleotides are TGTGCCAGCAGTTTGGATGAGGCCATGGGGCCCCAGCATTTT.

The genes are TRBV2 and TRBJ1-2; no clear D. The CDR3 spans 15 residues. Germline V gene sequence: CDR1 SNHLY, CDR2 FYNNEI. V lost 4 bases and J lost 6, with 18 bases in between. The CDR3 DNA is TGTGCCAGCAGTGTGACGCGGGAAGGACTTGATGGCTACACCTTC. It encodes CASSVTREGLDGYTF.

This chain uses TRBV28 with TRBJ1-4; 9 nucleotides line up with TRBD1. The junction had 4 bases not matched to a gene; V was cut back by 5 bases and J by 3 bases. Per the germline V gene, CDR1 is MDHEN and CDR2 is SYDVKM. The CDR3 has 15 residues. The CDR3 coding sequence is TGTGCCAGCAGTCCGGGACAGGGTCCTAATGAAAAACTGTTTTTT. Amino acids: CASSPGQGPNEKLFF. Based on the CDR3 plus reference TRBV28 and TRBJ1-4, the full variable domain is DVKVTQSSRYLVKRTGEKVFLECVQDMDHENMFWYRQDPGLGLRLIYFSYDVKMKEKGDIPEGYSVSREKKERFSLILESASTNQTSMYLCASSPGQGPNEKLFFGSGTQLSVL.

A few counts support this clone. The chain has TRBV20-1 and TRBJ1-2; 12 bases align to TRBD1. CDR3 length: 15 amino acids. After removal of 3 bases from V and 5 bases from J, the junction contained 7 bases not matched to a gene. In germline, CDR1 is DFQATT, CDR2 SNEGSKA (reference sequence). The CDR3 DNA reads TGCAGTGCTAGTGGGGGGACAGGGGGCGTATATGGCTACACCTTC. Amino acids: CSASGGTGGVYGYTF.

V and J are TRBV5-6 and TRBJ2-7, with TRBD2 identical over 8 bases. The V gene's germline CDR1 is SGHDT and CDR2 YYEEEE. CDR3 size: 14 residues. After removal of 2 bases from V and 0 bases from J, the junction contained 1 base not matched to a gene. The DNA for the CDR3 is TGTGCCAGCAGCTTTAGCGGGACCTCCTACGAGCAGTACTTC. It is translated as CASSFSGTSYEQYF.

A single count supports this clone. The V gene is TRBV3-1 (or the pseudogene TRBV3-2), the J gene TRBJ1-2; possible D gene TRBD1, 5 bases. Germline V gene data show CDR1 as LGHDT and CDR2 as YNNKEL (reference sequence). CDR3 length: 12 residues. With 1 base removed from V and 5 bases from J, the gap between germline ends came to 5 bases. The CDR3 sequence: CASSQGTYGYTF. CDR3 sequence (DNA): TGTGCCAGCAGCCAAGGGACATATGGCTACACCTTC.

This clone was seen only a few times. The chain is built from TRBV4-2 and TRBJ2-1; 12 nucleotides align to TRBD2. The CDR3 is 17 amino acids. The germline gives CDR1 LGHNA, CDR2 YNFKEQ. Losses at the gene ends were 3 bases for V and 7 bases for J; bases not matched to a gene: 10. The CDR3 DNA reads TGTGCCAGCAGCCATATGCCGGCTAGCGGGGGGGAGAATGAGCAGTTCTTC. It translates to CASSHMPASGGENEQFF.